One and the same sample provided the 20 T cell receptor beta chains below, sequenced in a study of identifying expanded T cells in peripheral blood. Profiling relied on immunoSEQ multiplex PCR, and the TCRdb table lists in-frame clones only, not all of them. The sample lists fewer than 55,000 clones; approximately 86% were seen once. The material sequenced was blood. These receptors were obtained from a person between 18 and 69 years old in good health.

The J gene is TRBJ2-1, the V gene TRBV27, with TRBD2 matching over 7 bases. The CDR3 is 15 amino acids. Per germline, CDR1 MNHEY and CDR2 SMNVEV (reference sequence). The J segment lost 4 bases and the V segment lost 2 bases, leaving 5 bases of the junction unmatched. The CDR3 reads CASSLRRGGYNEQFF. CDR3 DNA: TGTGCCAGCAGTTTACGCCGGGGAGGGTACAATGAGCAGTTCTTC.

The chain links TRBV5-1 to TRBJ2-7; D unresolved. The CDR3 has 13 amino acids. CDR1 and CDR2 from the germline V gene are SGHRS and YFSETQ. The ends were cut back, 0 bases at V and 6 bases at J, with 10 bases in the middle. CDR3: CASSLALVSEQYF. The CDR3 DNA reads as TGCGCCAGCAGCTTGGCCCTAGTATCCGAGCAGTACTTC.

The genes are TRBV4-1 and TRBJ2-5; weak D call: TRBD2 (7 bases). Germline V gene data show CDR1 as MGHRA and CDR2 as YSYEKL. The CDR3 extends over 18 amino acids. The ends were cut back, 2 bases at V and 0 bases at J, with 19 bases in the middle. The CDR3 loop reads CASSQPSGGGGYQETQYF. The CDR3 bases are TGCGCCAGCAGCCAACCGTCGGGGGGCGGAGGGTACCAAGAGACCCAGTACTTC.

The J gene is TRBJ2-3, the V gene TRBV15; 7 bases are a match to TRBD1. There are 16 residues in the CDR3. V shed 1 base, J shed 2 bases, and the junction held 6 bases outside the gene matches. The germline V gene has CDR1 LNHNV and CDR2 YYDKDF (reference sequence). The CDR3 DNA reads as TGTGCCACCAGCAGAGCTACAGGGGAAACCACAGATACGCAGTATTTT. Translated: CATSRATGETTDTQYF.

This chain uses TRBV10-1 with TRBJ2-5; D call uncertain. This CDR3 is 13 amino acids long. Trimming took 4 bases from V and 7 from J, leaving 13 bases between them. Germline V gene data show CDR1 as WNHNN and CDR2 as SYGVQD (reference sequence). The CDR3: CASSAVPTGTQYF. CDR3 bases: TGCGCCAGCAGTGCGGTCCCGACGGGGACCCAGTACTTC.

The V gene is TRBV4-3, the J gene TRBJ2-1, with D tentatively TRBD2 (7 bases). Germline CDR1 reads LGHNA; CDR2 reads YSLEER. V lost 0 bases to trimming and J lost 0 bases, with 24 bases between them. CDR3 length: 21 amino acids. In DNA form, the CDR3 reads TGCGCCAGCAGCCAAGAAGAAGGGGGGGGCCTGGTAATTAGCTCCTACAATGAGCAGTTCTTC. Residues: CASSQEEGGGLVISSYNEQFF.

The chain links TRBV27 to TRBJ2-1, with 9 bases fitting TRBD2. V was clipped by 0 bases and J by 5 bases; unmatched bases: 8. The CDR3 has 17 amino acids. In germline, CDR1 is MNHEY, CDR2 SMNVEV (reference sequence). CDR3 nucleotide sequence: TGTGCCAGCAGTTTATCGGGAACGACTAGCGGTGACAATGAGCAGTTCTTC. Protein: CASSLSGTTSGDNEQFF.

The V gene is TRBV9, the J gene TRBJ2-7, with D possibly TRBD1 on 5 matching bases. Trimming removed 4 bases at V and 5 bases at J, with 13 bases between. This CDR3 is built from 13 residues. From germline, CDR1 is SGDLS and CDR2 YYNGEE. The CDR3 DNA is TGTGCCAGCAGCCCAGGGCAGGTCCACGAGCAGTACTTC. Amino acids: CASSPGQVHEQYF.

As to this clone: One end of the junction varies from germline; a read error may be responsible. J is TRBJ1-2 and V is TRBV11-2, with 9 bases lining up with TRBD1. Germline values: CDR1 SGHAT, CDR2 FQNNGV. The CDR3 consists of 16 residues. The CDR3 spells CASRLASGTGSYGYTF. The CDR3 DNA reads TGTGCCAGCAGGTTAGCGAGTGGGACAGGGTCCTATGGCTACACCTTC.

The V and J genes are TRBV7-8 and TRBJ1-6, with D possibly matching TRBD1 (5 bases). This CDR3 spans 15 amino acids. The V and J ends lost 2 bases and 10 bases respectively, with 15 bases between them. Germline CDR1 SGHVS, CDR2 FQNEAQ. The chain's CDR3 is CASSLSGQGLSPLHF. CDR3 sequence (DNA): TGTGCCAGCAGCTTATCGGGGCAGGGACTATCACCCCTCCACTTT.

CDR3 sequence (DNA): TGTGCTAGTGGTTTGGTTTTAGGCGAAAGGAACACTGAAGCTTTCTTT. Translation: CASGLVLGERNTEAFF. The chain uses TRBV12-5 and TRBJ1-1; D is undetermined. The V end lost 0 bases, the J end lost 1 base, and 12 bases lay between the germline ends. The CDR3 is 16 amino acids. CDR1 and CDR2 from the germline V gene are LGHNT and FRNRAP. The whole variable domain, filled in from reference TRBV12-5 and TRBJ1-1, reads DARVTQTPRHKVTEMGQEVTMRCQPILGHNTVFWYRQTMMQGLELLAYFRNRAPLDDSGMPKDRFSAEMPDATLATLKIQPSEPRDSAVYFCASGLVLGERNTEAFFGQGTRLTVV.

Remarks on this clone: Mismatch with germline at one junction end may stem from a read error. The chain is built from TRBV6-1 and TRBJ2-6, with D perhaps TRBD1 (6 bases). The CDR3 runs to 15 residues. Germline CDR1 reads MNHNS; CDR2 reads SASEGT. CDR3 residues: CASREGGSGANVLTF. CDR3 in DNA: TGTGCCAGCAGAGAAGGGGGCTCTGGGGCCAACGTCCTGACTTTC.

This clone came up a few times. In nucleotides, the CDR3 is TGTGCCAGCAGCTTGGGGGGTTTAGCGATCCGCACCGGGGAGCTGTTTTTT. This encodes CASSLGGLAIRTGELFF. The genes are TRBV5-6 and TRBJ2-2; D may be TRBD2 (5 bases). CDR3 length: 17 residues. Trimming took 0 bases from V and 4 from J, leaving 16 bases between them. Germline V gene lookup returns CDR1 SGHDT and CDR2 YYEEEE.

The chain carries TRBV2 and TRBJ1-4; TRBD1 is a possible D gene (6 bases). The CDR3 spans 15 residues. CDR1 is SNHLY, CDR2 FYNNEI, per germline. V was clipped by 8 bases and J by 7 bases, with 20 bases between them. CDR3 in amino acids: CASAPTSTGSEKLFF. The CDR3 nucleotides are TGTGCCAGCGCGCCCACGTCAACAGGGAGTGAAAAACTGTTTTTT.

This clone was seen only a few times. The chain couples TRBV11-2 to TRBJ1-3; a possible D gene is TRBD1 (5 bases). Trimming took 3 bases from V and 6 from J, leaving 6 bases between them. Germline CDR1 is SGHAT and CDR2 is FQNNGV. This CDR3 spans 12 amino acids. The chain's CDR3 is CASSLTENTIYF. For the CDR3, the DNA is TGTGCCAGCAGCTTGACAGAAAACACCATATATTTT.

The chain uses TRBV21-1 and TRBJ2-2. TRBV21-1 is labeled a pseudogene. CDR3 length equals 13 residues. The CDR3 bases are TGTGCCAGCAGCAAAGGGAAGACCGGGGAGCTGTTTTTT. Residues: CASSKGKTGELFF.

The rearrangement uses TRBV9 and TRBJ1-6; D unresolved. The CDR3 spans 13 residues. V lost 0 bases and J 4 bases, leaving 2 bases between the germline ends. Germline V gives CDR1 SGDLS, CDR2 YYNGEE. The CDR3 region has the DNA TGTGCCAGCAGCGTAGGTTATAATTCACCCCTCCACTTT. It codes for CASSVGYNSPLHF.

The count of this clone is one. V gene TRBV5-1 combines with J gene TRBJ2-1, with unresolved D. CDR3 length: 16 residues. Trimming stripped 4 bases from V and 0 bases from J, with 14 bases between. Germline CDR1 and CDR2: SGHRS and YFSETQ. CDR3 region: CASSRRLSSSYNEQFF. The CDR3 DNA is TGCGCCAGCAGCCGGAGACTCTCGAGCTCCTACAATGAGCAGTTCTTC.

The J gene is TRBJ2-5, the V gene TRBV19; TRBD1 or TRBD2 may be the D gene (6 bases each). Germline V gene sequence: CDR1 LNHDA, CDR2 SQIVND (reference sequence). Trimming shortened V by 6 bases and J by 1 base, and 15 bases separated the two germline ends. There are 15 residues in the CDR3. The CDR3 DNA sequence: TGTGCCAGTAGCCCCAAGGGGGGAATCCAAGAGACCCAGTACTTC. Its translation: CASSPKGGIQETQYF.

The V call is TRBV18, the J call TRBJ2-1, with 10 bases lining up with TRBD1. Unmatched junction bases numbered 15, after V lost 3 bases and J lost 10 bases. This CDR3 has 17 amino acids. From germline, CDR1 is KGHSH and CDR2 LQKENI. Here the CDR3 DNA reads TGTGCCAGCTCACCCCGGGGCGGGACAGGGGAATTTCGGGAGCAGTTCTTC. The encoded protein is CASSPRGGTGEFREQFF.